This T cell receptor beta chain was sequenced in a study of T cell changes during pregnancy in multiple sclerosis (dated by TCRdb to the late 2010s). Notes on the research overall: The study examined how the T cell repertoire changed over the course of pregnancy in women with multiple sclerosis.

Measured from the cysteine to the phenylalanine, the CDR3 is 14 residues long. Just the 42-base CDR3 DNA is kept, in frame starting at base 1. The germline V gene encodes CDR1 MNHNS and CDR2 SASEGT. V ends up 5 bases short and J 4 bases short, with an unmatched junction base count of 8. This clone was found a few times. The clone's antigen remains unknown. The sample holds no much larger clone one base away, and base qualities are not on file. Receptor libraries were prepared by the immunoSEQ multiplex PCR assay. Imported from immuneACCESS, the table was reduced by TCRdb to in-frame sequences with V and J called. These copies leave out some clones; in studies compared against another copy, an unresolved V gene accounts for under half, and the cause of the remainder is not known. A total of more than 80,000 clones appear in this sample, about nine tenths of them only once. The ten largest clones take up 3% to 4% of the sample.

The TCR was taken from a female donor in good health, serving as a control in a pregnancy study. Some clones in this sample may be carry-over from other donors' samples. The rearrangement joined TRBV6-1 to TRBJ2-7; TRBD1 agrees with 7 junctional bases. Material: PBMCs, obtained in the first trimester of pregnancy. The DNA reads as follows: TGTGCCAGCAGTCCAGGGGGAACCTCTTACGAGCAGTACTTC. Translated, this is CASSPGGTSYEQYF.